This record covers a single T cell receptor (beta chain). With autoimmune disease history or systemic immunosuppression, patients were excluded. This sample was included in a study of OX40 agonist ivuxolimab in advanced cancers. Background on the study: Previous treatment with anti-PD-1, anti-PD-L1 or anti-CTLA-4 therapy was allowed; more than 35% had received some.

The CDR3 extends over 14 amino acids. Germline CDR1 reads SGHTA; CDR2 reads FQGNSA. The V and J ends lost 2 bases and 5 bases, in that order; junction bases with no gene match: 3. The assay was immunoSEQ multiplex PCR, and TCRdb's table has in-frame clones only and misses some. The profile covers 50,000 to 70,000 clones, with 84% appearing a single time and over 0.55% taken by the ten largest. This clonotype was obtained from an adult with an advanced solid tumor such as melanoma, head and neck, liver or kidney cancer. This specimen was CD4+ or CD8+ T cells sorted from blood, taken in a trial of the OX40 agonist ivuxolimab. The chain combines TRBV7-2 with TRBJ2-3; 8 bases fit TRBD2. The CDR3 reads CASSLSLAGDTQYF. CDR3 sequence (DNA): TGTGCCAGCAGCTTATCTCTAGCGGGAGATACGCAGTATTTT. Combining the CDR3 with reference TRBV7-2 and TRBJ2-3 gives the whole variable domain GAGVSQSPSNKVTEKGKDVELRCDPISGHTALYWYRQSLGQGLEFLIYFQGNSAPDKSGLPSDRFSAERTGGSVSTLTIQRTQQEDSAVYLCASSLSLAGDTQYFGPGTRLTVL.